This TCR beta chain was identified during a study of blood T cell repertoires in COVID-19 (dated by TCRdb to about 2020). Notes on the research overall: The collaborator samples originated in the United States, Italy and Spain and spanned the acute and convalescent phases of COVID-19. The material from the prospective study consisted of cDNA or gDNA derived from T cells, B-cell-depleted T cells, or PBMCs. Deeply sampled blood TCRbeta repertoires from subjects exposed to, actively infected with, or recovered from COVID-19 were included in the dataset. A freely available public database, intended as a resource for researchers studying the immune response to SARS-CoV-2, is where the repertoires were released. The samples were drawn from the first 160 participants of the ongoing ImmuneRACE study and from some 1,300 subjects provided by 6 global collaborators. A de-identified subject ID, COVID-19 status, age in years and sex were almost always included in the sample metadata. Where HLA class I and class II types were available, the types were taken from metadata supplied by the sample provider, not from assay-based typing.

The collaborating institutions used their own protocols to collect whole blood in K2EDTA tubes. Collaborator samples were shipped for TCRbeta analysis as frozen whole blood, isolated PBMCs, or DNA extracted from either sample type. From cysteine to phenylalanine, the CDR3 is 17 amino acids long. This entry keeps only the CDR3 DNA: 51 bases, framed from base 1. CDR1 LGHNA and CDR2 YNFKEQ are derived from the germline V gene. Trimming accounts for 4 bases at V and 7 bases at J, while the number of junction bases matched to no gene is 10. In this sample, this clone turned up once. Its antigen remains undetermined. Base qualities are missing; no much larger clone stands one base away. TCRbeta CDR3 regions were amplified from genomic DNA using the immunoSEQ Assay, a bias-controlled multiplex PCR. As for the original processing: Within the assay, amplification of reference gene primers was used to estimate how many nucleated cells each sample contained. To quantify the absolute abundance of each unique TCRbeta CDR3 rearrangement, sequence reads were collapsed and filtered. Productive Simpson clonality was computed per sample as the square root of Simpson's diversity index over productive rearrangements. Not all clones reach the TCRdb copy of this immuneACCESS table, which keeps in-frame sequences only. Checked studies attribute under half of the gap to unresolved V genes and leave the rest unexplained. That table supplies the V and J calls and clone size; D and trimming were determined from the DNA. The sample table shows 110,000 or so clones, and 85% to 90% are seen once. Around 4.2% of the sample belongs to the ten largest clones.

On the study overall, not on this receptor specifically: The quantity of clinical and demographic metadata differed by source and by participant and was supplied without curation.

This TCR derives from a man in his sixties with acute or convalescent COVID-19. The sequenced sample consisted of peripheral blood. Recombination connected TRBV4-2 to TRBJ2-1, and 13 junction bases match TRBD2. The CDR3 corresponds to CASSPLGLAGDRNEQFF. The sequenced DNA is TGTGCCAGCAGCCCCCTCGGACTAGCGGGAGATAGGAATGAGCAGTTCTTC.